This T cell receptor (beta chain) was observed in a study of OX40 agonist ivuxolimab in advanced cancers. Whole-study results and caveats: In the 0.1 to 3.0 mg/kg range, CD4+ and CD8+ blood T cells had expanded clonally by week 6.

This clone was observed a single time. Its antigen remains unidentified. Assay used: immunoSEQ multiplex PCR; TCRdb lists only in-frame clones, some missing. This repertoire shows 70,000 or so clones, 70% to 90% found once; its top ten account for 5.5% to 7%. Patients with a history of autoimmune disease or on systemic immunosuppression were excluded. The TCR sequence derives from an adult with an advanced solid tumor such as melanoma, head and neck, liver or kidney cancer. The sample was CD4+ or CD8+ T cells sorted from blood, taken in a trial of the OX40 agonist ivuxolimab.

The CDR3 region has the DNA TGTGCCAGCAGCGTAGGACAGGACACAGATACGCAGTATTTT. Translation gives CASSVGQDTDTQYF. The rearrangement uses TRBV9 and TRBJ2-3, with D maybe TRBD1 (6 bases). V lost 0 bases, J lost 2 bases, and 7 bases lay in between. Germline V gene lookup returns CDR1 SGDLS and CDR2 YYNGEE. CDR3 length: 14 amino acids. Complete variable domain (other parts from reference TRBV9 and TRBJ2-3): DSGVTQTPKHLITATGQRVTLRCSPRSGDLSVYWYQQSLDQGLQFLIQYYNGEERAKGNILERFSAQQFPDLHSELNLSSLELGDSALYFCASSVGQDTDTQYFGPGTRLTVL.